This T cell receptor (beta chain) was documented in a study of CD8+ T cells in alopecia areata. RNA, once extracted, was reverse transcribed into cDNA for use as the sequencing template. Clones were sequenced by immunoSEQ multiplex PCR, and TCRdb holds only the in-frame ones, with some missing. The sample has fewer than 250,000 clones, 35% to 40% seen once. This CDR3 is built from 15 residues. The V end was cut by 7 bases, the J end by 5 bases, with 18 bases between. CDR1 is SNHLY and CDR2 is FYNNEI in the germline V gene. The treatment was: oral pan-JAK inhibitor, 5-10 mg twice daily. The authors sorted CD4+ and CD8+ T cells from PBMCs.

The source of this sequence is a human donor with alopecia areata. This chain connects TRBV2 to TRBJ2-1; weak D call: TRBD1 (6 bases). This specimen was CD4+ T cells sorted from blood, taken at approximately week 30, from a patient treated with tofacitinib. The CDR3 DNA is TGTGCCAGCACAACTTGGACAGTCGGTCACAATGAGCAGTTCTTC. It translates to CASTTWTVGHNEQFF.